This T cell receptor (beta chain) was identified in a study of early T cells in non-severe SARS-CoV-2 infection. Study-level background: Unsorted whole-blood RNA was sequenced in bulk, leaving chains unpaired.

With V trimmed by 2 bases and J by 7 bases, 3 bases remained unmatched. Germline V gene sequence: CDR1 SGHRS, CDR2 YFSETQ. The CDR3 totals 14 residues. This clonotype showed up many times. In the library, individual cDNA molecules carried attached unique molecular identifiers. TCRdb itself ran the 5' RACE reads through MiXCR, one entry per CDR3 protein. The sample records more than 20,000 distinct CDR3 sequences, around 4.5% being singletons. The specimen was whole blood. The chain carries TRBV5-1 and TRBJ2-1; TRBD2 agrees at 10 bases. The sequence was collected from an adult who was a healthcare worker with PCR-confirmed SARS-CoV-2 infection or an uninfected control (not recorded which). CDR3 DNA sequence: TGCGCCAGCAGCTTCCCTAGCGGGAGAAATGAGCAGTTCTTC. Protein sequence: CASSFPSGRNEQFF. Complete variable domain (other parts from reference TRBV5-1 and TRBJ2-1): KAGVTQTPRYLIKTRGQQVTLSCSPISGHRSVSWYQQTPGQGLQFLFEYFSETQRNKGNFPGRFSGRQFSNSRSEMNVSTLELGDSALYLCASSFPSGRNEQFFGPGTRLTVL.